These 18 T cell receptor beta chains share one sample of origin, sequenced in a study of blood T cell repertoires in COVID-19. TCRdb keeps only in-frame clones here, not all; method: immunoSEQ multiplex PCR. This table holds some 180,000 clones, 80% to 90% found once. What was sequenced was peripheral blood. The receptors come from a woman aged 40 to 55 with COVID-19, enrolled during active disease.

The CDR3 region has the DNA TGTGCCAGTAGCCGCGTGACAGGGGTGCAATACAATGAGCAGTTCTTC. Protein: CASSRVTGVQYNEQFF. The chain recombines TRBV19 with TRBJ2-1; 8 positions match TRBD1. The V gene end was trimmed by 6 bases and the J gene end by 4 bases; junction bases not matched to a gene: 11. Per germline, CDR1 LNHDA and CDR2 SQIVND (reference sequence). The CDR3 has 16 residues. The entire variable domain, with the rest obtained from reference TRBV19 and TRBJ2-1, is as follows: DGGITQSPKYLFRKEGQNVTLSCEQNLNHDAMYWYRQDPGQGLRLIYYSQIVNDFQKGDIAEGYSVSREKKESFPLTVTSAQKNPTAFYLCASSRVTGVQYNEQFFGPGTRLTVL.

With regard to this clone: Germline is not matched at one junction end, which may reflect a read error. The CDR3, as DNA: TGTGCTAGCAGCTTAACGGGAGCACGGCAAGAGACCCAGTACTTC. Its translation: CASSLTGARQETQYF. V is TRBV7-7 and J is TRBJ2-5; TRBD2 is a possible D gene (6 bases). Looked up from germline, CDR1 is SSHAT and CDR2 is FNYEAQ (reference sequence). The CDR3 runs to 15 residues.

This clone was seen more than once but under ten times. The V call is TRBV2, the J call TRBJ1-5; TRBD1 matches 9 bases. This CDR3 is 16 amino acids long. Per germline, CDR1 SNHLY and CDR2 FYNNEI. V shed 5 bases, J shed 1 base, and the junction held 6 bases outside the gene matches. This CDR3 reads CASSKTGGMSNQPQHF. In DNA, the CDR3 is TGTGCCAGCAGTAAGACAGGGGGTATGAGCAATCAGCCCCAGCATTTT.

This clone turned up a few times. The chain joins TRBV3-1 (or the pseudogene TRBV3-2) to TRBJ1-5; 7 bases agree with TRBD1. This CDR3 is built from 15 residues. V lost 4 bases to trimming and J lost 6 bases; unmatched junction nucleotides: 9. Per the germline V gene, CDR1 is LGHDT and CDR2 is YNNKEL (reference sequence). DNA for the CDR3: TGTGCCAGCAGCCCCGGGGCAGGGGGTTTTCAGCCCCAGCATTTT. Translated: CASSPGAGGFQPQHF.

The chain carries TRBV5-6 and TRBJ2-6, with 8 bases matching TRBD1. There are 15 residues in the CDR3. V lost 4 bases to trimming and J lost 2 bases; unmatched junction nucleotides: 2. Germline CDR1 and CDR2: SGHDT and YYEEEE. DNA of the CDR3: TGTGCCAGCAGCCGACAGGGGACTGGGGCCAACGTCCTGACTTTC. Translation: CASSRQGTGANVLTF.

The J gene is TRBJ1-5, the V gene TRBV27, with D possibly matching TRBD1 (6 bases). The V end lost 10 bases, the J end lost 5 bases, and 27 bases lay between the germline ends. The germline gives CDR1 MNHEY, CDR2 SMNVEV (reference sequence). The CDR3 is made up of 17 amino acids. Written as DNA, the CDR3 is TGTGCCACCAAATCCCTACGATATGGGGGCGAGTATCAGCCCCAGCATTTT. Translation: CATKSLRYGGEYQPQHF.

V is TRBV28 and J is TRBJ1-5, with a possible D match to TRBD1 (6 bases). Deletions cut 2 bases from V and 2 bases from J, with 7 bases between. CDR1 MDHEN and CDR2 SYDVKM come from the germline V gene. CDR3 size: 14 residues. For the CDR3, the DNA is TGTGCCAGCAGTTTAGGGGGCGGCAATCAGCCCCAGCATTTT. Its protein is CASSLGGGNQPQHF.

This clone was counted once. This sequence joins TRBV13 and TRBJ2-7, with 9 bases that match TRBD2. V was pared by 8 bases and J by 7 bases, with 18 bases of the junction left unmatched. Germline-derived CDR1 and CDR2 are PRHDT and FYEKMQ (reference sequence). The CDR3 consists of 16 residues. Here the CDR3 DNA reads TGTGCCAGCGGCCCGGCTCTAGCGGGGACCCCTTGGGAGCAGTACTTC. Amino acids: CASGPALAGTPWEQYF.

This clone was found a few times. The DNA for the CDR3 is TGTGCCAGTACCCAAGTCGGGGGAAACACCGGGGAGCTGTTTTTT. Residues: CASTQVGGNTGELFF. The rearrangement joins TRBV19 to TRBJ2-2, with D perhaps matching TRBD2 (6 bases). Germline V gives CDR1 LNHDA, CDR2 SQIVND (reference sequence). CDR3 size: 15 residues. Trimming removed 7 bases at V and 2 bases at J, with 14 bases between.

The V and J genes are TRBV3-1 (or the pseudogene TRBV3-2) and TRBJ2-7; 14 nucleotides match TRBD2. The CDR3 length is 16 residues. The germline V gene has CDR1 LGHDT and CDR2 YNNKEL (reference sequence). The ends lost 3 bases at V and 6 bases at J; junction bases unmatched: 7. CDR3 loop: CASSHRTSGRPGEQYF. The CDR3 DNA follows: TGTGCCAGCAGCCACCGGACTAGCGGGAGGCCAGGCGAGCAGTACTTC.

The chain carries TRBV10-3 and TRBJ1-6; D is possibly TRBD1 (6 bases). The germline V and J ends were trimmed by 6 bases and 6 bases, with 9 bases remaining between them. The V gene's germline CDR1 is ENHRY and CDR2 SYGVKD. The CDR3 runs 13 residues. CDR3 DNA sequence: TGTGCCATCAGCCAGGGGTCTAATTCACCCCTCCACTTT. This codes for CAISQGSNSPLHF.

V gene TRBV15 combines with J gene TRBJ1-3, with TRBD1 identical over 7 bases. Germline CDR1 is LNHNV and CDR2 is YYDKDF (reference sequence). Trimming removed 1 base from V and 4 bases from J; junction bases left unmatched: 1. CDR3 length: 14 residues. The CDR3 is CATSRARGGNTIYF. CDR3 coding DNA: TGTGCCACCAGCAGAGCCAGGGGGGGAAACACCATATATTTT.

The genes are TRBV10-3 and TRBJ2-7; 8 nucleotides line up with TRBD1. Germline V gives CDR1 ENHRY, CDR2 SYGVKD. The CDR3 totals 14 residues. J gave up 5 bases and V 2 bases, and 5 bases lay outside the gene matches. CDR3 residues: CAISEGQGVDEQYV. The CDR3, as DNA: TGTGCCATCAGTGAGGGACAGGGAGTAGACGAGCAGTACGTC.

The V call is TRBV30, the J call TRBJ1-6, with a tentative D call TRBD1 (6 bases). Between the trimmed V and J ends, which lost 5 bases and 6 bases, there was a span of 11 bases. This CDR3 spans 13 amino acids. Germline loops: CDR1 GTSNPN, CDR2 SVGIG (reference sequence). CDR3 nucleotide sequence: TGTGCCTGGCGGACAGATTTTAATTCACCCCTCCACTTT. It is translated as CAWRTDFNSPLHF.

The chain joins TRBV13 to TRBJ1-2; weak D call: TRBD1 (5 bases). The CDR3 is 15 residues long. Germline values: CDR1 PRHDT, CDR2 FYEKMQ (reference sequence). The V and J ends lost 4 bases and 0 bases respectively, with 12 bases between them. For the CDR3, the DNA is TGTGCCAGCAGCTACCGCCGACAGACTAACTATGGCTACACCTTC. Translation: CASSYRRQTNYGYTF.

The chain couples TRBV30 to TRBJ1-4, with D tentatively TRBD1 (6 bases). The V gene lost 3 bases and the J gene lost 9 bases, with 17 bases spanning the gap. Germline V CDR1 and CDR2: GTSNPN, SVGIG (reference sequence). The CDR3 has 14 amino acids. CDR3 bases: TGTGCCTGGAGCCTACAGGGAAGAATGAAAAAACTGTTTTTT. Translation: CAWSLQGRMKKLFF.

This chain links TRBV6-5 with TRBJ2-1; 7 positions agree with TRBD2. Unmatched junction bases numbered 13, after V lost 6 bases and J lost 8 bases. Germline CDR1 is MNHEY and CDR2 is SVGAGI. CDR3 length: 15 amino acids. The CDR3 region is CASRRPGRVNDEQFF. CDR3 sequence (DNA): TGTGCCAGCAGGAGACCAGGGAGGGTCAATGATGAGCAGTTCTTC.

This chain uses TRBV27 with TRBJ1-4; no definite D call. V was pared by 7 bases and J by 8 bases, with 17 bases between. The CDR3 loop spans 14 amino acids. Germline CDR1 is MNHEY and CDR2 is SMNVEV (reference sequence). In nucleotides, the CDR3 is TGTGCCAGCATGCTGATGGCGGGCAGAGAAAAACTGTTTTTT. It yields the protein CASMLMAGREKLFF.